This TCR beta chain was profiled in a study of Ad26.COV2.S vaccination and SARS-CoV-2 variants. Whole-study context: Donor was in the COV1001 Ad26.COV2.S trial arm. Overall study results and limits: Measurement of non-spike TCR breadth gave similar results in vaccine and placebo recipients.

The V gene's germline CDR1 is SEHNR and CDR2 FQNEAQ (reference sequence). Germline trimming cut 4 bases from V and 6 bases from J; bases unmatched to any gene: 6. CDR3 length: 14 residues. Data came from immunoSEQ multiplex PCR; TCRdb stores just in-frame clones and leaves some out. The data show approximately 420,000 clones, approximately 88% seen once. Treatment in this sample: roughly 20 received Ad26.COV2.S at low or high dose, single or two shots; about 5 received placebo; per-sample allocation not given. After the first vaccine or placebo injection, samples were drawn on day 63. The study used a vaccine consisting of an Ad26 vector that expressed Wuhan-strain SARS-CoV-2 spike. About this clone: The antigen is unknown.

The V gene is TRBV7-9, the J gene TRBJ1-1, with 9 bases that match TRBD1. The sequence was obtained from a person between 18 and 65 years old who received the Ad26.COV2.S COVID-19 vaccine or a placebo. Sequencing was performed on peripheral blood, taken in a trial of Ad26.COV2.S vaccine versus placebo. DNA for the CDR3: TGTGCCAGCAGCTCGACAGGGGGGTCCGCTGAAGCTTTCTTT. This translates into CASSSTGGSAEAFF.